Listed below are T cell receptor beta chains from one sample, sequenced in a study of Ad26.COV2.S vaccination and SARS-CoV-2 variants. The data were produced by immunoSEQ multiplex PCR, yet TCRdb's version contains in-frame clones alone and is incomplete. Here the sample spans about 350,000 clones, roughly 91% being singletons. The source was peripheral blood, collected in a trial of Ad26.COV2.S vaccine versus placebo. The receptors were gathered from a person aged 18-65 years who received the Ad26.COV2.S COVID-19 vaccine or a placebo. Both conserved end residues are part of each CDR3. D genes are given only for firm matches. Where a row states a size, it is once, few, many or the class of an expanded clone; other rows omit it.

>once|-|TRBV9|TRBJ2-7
CASSVASAVGEQYF
TGTGCCAGCAGCGTAGCTTCGGCTGTGGGCGAGCAGTACTTC
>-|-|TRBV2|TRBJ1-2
CASSDRNYGYTF
TGTGCCAGCAGCGACCGTAACTATGGCTACACCTTC
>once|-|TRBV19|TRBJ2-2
CASSKTYANTGELFF
TGTGCCAGTAGTAAAACTTACGCGAACACCGGGGAGCTGTTTTTT
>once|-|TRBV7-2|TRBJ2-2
CASSFGINTGELFF
TGTGCCAGCAGCTTCGGGATAAACACCGGGGAGCTGTTTTTT
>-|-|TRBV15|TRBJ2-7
CATSRTGSAYEQYF
TGTGCCACCAGCAGAACAGGTTCTGCCTACGAGCAGTACTTC
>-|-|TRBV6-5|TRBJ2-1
CASRQQGGSYNEQFF
TGTGCCAGCAGACAGCAGGGGGGGAGCTACAATGAGCAGTTCTTC
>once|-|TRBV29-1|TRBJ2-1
CSVDRRSPYNEQFF
TGCAGCGTTGACAGGCGGAGCCCCTATAATGAGCAGTTCTTC
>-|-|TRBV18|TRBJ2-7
CASSEQGFSYEQYF
TGTGCCAGCTCAGAGCAGGGGTTTTCCTACGAGCAGTACTTC
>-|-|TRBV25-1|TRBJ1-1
CASTGGLNTEAFF
TGTGCCTCAACCGGAGGGTTGAACACTGAAGCTTTCTTT
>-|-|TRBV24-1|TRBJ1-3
CATSEGEPSGNTIYF
TGTGCCACCAGTGAAGGGGAACCCTCTGGAAACACCATATATTTT
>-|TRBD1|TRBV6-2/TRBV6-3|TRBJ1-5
CASSHLYRGDSNQPQHF
TGTGCCAGCAGTCACCTTTACAGGGGAGATAGCAATCAGCCCCAGCATTTT
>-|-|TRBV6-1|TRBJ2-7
CASSERQFSYEQYF
TGTGCCAGCAGTGAAAGACAGTTCTCCTACGAGCAGTACTTC
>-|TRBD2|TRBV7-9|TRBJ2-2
CASSLSGGSGRARELFF
TGTGCCAGCAGCTTAAGCGGAGGAAGCGGGAGGGCCCGGGAGCTGTTTTTT
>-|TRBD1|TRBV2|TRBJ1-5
CASSGRGNQPQHF
TGTGCCAGCAGTGGCAGGGGGAATCAGCCCCAGCATTTT
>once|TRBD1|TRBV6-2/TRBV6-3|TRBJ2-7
CASSKDRADAYEQYF
TGTGCCAGCAGTAAGGACAGGGCTGACGCCTACGAGCAGTACTTC
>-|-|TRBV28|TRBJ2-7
CASSFRFRYEQYF
TGTGCCAGCAGTTTTCGGTTCAGGTACGAGCAGTACTTC
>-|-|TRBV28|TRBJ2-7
CASSSNRVGRYEQYF
TGTGCCAGCAGTTCAAACCGGGTTGGAAGGTACGAGCAGTACTTC
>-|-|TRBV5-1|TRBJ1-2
CASSLAGGQGGYTF
TGCGCCAGCAGCTTGGCTGGGGGGCAGGGTGGCTACACCTTC
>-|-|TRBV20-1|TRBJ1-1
CSARAPLEAFF
TGCAGTGCTAGAGCCCCCTTAGAAGCTTTCTTT
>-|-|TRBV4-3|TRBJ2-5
CASSQELQETQYF
TGCGCCAGCAGCCAAGAACTCCAAGAGACCCAGTACTTC
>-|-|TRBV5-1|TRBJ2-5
CASSLEGRERETQYF
TGCGCCAGCAGCTTGGAGGGACGGGAAAGGGAGACCCAGTACTTC
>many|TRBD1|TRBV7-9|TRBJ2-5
CASSPRTGTSQETQYF
TGTGCCAGCAGCCCTCGGACAGGGACATCACAAGAGACCCAGTACTTC
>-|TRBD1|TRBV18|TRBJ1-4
CASSRDSKNEKLFF
TGTGCCAGCTCACGGGACAGCAAGAATGAAAAACTGTTTTTT
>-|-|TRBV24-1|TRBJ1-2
CATSDSWTSYGYTF
TGTGCCACCAGTGATAGTTGGACAAGCTATGGCTACACCTTC
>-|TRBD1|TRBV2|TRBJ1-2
CASRPLQGYYGYTF
TGTGCCAGCAGGCCTTTACAGGGGTACTATGGCTACACCTTC
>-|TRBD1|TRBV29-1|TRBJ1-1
CSVAGQGNTEAFF
TGCAGCGTGGCGGGACAGGGGAACACTGAAGCTTTCTTT
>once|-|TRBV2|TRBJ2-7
CATGMGTGQTYEQYF
TGTGCCACGGGGATGGGAACCGGACAGACCTACGAGCAGTACTTC
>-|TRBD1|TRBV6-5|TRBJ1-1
CASSTRTGIIEAFF
TGTGCCAGCAGTACGAGGACAGGGATTATTGAAGCTTTCTTT
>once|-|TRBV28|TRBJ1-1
CASSLGLIMNTEAFF
TGTGCCAGCAGTTTAGGTTTAATTATGAACACTGAAGCTTTCTTT
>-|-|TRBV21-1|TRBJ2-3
CASSKALGREGPDTQYF
TGTGCCAGCAGCAAAGCGCTAGGGCGGGAGGGCCCAGATACGCAGTATTTT
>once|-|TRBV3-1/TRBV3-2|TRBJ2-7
CASSQDRAYEQYF
TGTGCCAGCAGCCAAGACAGGGCCTACGAGCAGTACTTC
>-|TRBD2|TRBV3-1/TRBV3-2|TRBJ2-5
CASSHAGGRETQYF
TGTGCCAGCAGCCACGCGGGGGGGAGGGAGACCCAGTACTTC